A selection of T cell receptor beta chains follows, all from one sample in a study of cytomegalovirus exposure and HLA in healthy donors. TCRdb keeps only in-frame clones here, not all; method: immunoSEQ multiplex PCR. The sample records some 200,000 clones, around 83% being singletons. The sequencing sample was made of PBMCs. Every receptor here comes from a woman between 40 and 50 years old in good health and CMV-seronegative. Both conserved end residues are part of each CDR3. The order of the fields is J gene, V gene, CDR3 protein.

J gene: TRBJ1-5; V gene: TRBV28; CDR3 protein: CASRSRAGYTQPQHF
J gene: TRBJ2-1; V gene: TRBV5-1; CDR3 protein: CASSPGLADNEQFF
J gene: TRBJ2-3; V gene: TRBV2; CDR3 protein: CAISSGISTDTQYF
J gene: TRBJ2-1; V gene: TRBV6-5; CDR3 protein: CASSASSGSNYEQFF
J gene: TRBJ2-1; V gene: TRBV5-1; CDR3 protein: CASSFTRIAGGAPNEQFF
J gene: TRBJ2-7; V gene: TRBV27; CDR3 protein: CASSLSEPYEQYF
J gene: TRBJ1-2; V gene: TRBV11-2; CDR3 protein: CASSLGTDGYTF
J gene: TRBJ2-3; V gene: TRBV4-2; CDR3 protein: CASSQTPGQGVADTQYF
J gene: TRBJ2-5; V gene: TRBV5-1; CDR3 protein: CASSSVAGDGETQYF
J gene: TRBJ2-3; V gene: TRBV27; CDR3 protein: CASSLSSSPTDTQYF
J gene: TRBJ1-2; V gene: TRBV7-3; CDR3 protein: CASSQEESGYTF
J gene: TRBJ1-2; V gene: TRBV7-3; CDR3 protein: CASSLRRVRGYGYTF
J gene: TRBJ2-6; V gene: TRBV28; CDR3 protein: CASSFTGHSGANVLTF
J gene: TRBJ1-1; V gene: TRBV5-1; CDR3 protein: CASRQGGATEAFF
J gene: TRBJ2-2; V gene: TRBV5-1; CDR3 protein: CASSSGLAVPGGELFF
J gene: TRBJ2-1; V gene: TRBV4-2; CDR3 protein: CASSPQVETSGNQKRFF
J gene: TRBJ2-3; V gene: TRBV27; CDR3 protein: CASSLGPGLAPSTDTQYF
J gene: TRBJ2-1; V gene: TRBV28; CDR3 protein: CASSSSSSYNEQFF
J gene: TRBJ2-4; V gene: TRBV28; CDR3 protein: CATRDRENIQYF
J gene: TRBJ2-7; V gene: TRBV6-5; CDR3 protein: CASSYAGTGSYEQYF
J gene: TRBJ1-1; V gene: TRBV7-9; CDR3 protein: CASSEGNTEAFF
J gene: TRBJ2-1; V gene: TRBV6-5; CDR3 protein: CASTRQAGDREQFF
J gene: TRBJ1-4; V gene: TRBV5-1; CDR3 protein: CASSHSGQQIKEKLFF
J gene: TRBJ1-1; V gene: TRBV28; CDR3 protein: CASSLVKNGGSPLKAFF
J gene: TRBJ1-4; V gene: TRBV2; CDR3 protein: CASTALFDRNEKLFF
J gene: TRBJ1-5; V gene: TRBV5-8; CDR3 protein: CASSLVADSNQPQHF
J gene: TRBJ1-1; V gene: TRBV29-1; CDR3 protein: CSVALTANTEAFF
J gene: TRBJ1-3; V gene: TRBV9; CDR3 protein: CASSVLGAAGNTIYF
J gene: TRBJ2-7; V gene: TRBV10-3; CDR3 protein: CAISEGQNTYEQYF
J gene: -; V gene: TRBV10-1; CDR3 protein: CASSSGGLGEQYF
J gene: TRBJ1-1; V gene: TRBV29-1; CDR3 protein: CSVASRGNTEAFF
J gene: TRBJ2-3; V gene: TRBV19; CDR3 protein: CASSIAPGIGDTQYF
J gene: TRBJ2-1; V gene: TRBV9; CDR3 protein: CASARSLAGGDWEQFF
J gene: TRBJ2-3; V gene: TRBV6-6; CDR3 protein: CASSFEAGGGDTQYF
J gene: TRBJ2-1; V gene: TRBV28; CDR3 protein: CASSSLVWTGDEQFF
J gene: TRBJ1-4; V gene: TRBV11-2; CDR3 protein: CASNNRGTNEKLFF
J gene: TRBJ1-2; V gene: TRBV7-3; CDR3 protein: CASSLTPGGNGYTF
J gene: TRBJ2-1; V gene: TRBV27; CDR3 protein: CASSFSSENEQFF
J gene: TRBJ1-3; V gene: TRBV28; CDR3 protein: CASTLGGLAGNTIYF
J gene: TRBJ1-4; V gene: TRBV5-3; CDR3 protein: CARSRGGAGKKGSATNEKLFF
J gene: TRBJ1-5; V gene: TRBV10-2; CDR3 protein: CASSEPGTGNQPQHF
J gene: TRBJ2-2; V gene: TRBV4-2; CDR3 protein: CASSQGGLAGDTGELFF